This T cell receptor (beta chain) comes out of a study of early T cells in non-severe SARS-CoV-2 infection. Germline V lookup: CDR1 SQVTM, CDR2 ANQGSEA. This CDR3 has 13 residues. TCRdb reprocessed the 5' RACE reads with MiXCR, giving one entry per CDR3 protein. This sample yields tens of thousands of distinct CDR3 sequences, of which about 8.4% are seen a single time; about 3.4% belongs to the top ten. The material sequenced was whole blood. This clonotype was obtained from an adult who was a healthcare worker with PCR-confirmed SARS-CoV-2 infection or an uninfected control (not recorded which). This chain joins TRBV29-1 and TRBJ2-7; 8 bases fit TRBD1. The CDR3 sequence is CSTTGQAKYEQYF. CDR3 in DNA: TGCAGTACGACGGGACAGGCGAAATACGAGCAGTACTTC.